These T cell receptor beta chains were read from a single sample in a study of neoadjuvant anti-PD-1 for oral cavity cancer. Measured with immunoSEQ multiplex PCR; TCRdb has only the in-frame clones, and not every one. The sample yields about 16,000 clones, under 70% seen once. The source material was PBMCs, sampled before nivolumab (anti-PD-1) treatment. The receptors derive from a person between 40 and 85 years old with oral cavity squamous cell carcinoma. The CDR3 runs from the conserved cysteine through the conserved F or W. A D gene is named only where the DNA matches it firmly. Size values are once, few and many counts, or a class for expanded clones, and some rows have none.

j_gene: TRBJ2-2
abundance: -
d_gene: -
v_gene: TRBV9
CDR3nt: TGTGCCAGCAGCGTAGGGACAGAGACGTCCGGGGAGCTGTTTTTT
CDR3aa: CASSVGTETSGELFF

j_gene: TRBJ2-1
abundance: once
d_gene: TRBD2
v_gene: TRBV27
CDR3nt: TGTGCCAGCAGCCGACTAGCGGGAGAATTGCCCGGTCCCCTCTACAATGAGCAGTTCTTC
CDR3aa: CASSRLAGELPGPLYNEQFF

j_gene: TRBJ1-5
abundance: -
d_gene: -
v_gene: TRBV10-3
CDR3nt: TGTGCCATCAGTGAGTCGAAACAGGAGAATCAGCCCCAGCATTTT
CDR3aa: CAISESKQENQPQHF

j_gene: TRBJ1-1
abundance: -
d_gene: -
v_gene: TRBV10-2
CDR3nt: TGCGCCAGCAGTGCGAACTCTCGGAACACTGAAGCTTTCTTT
CDR3aa: CASSANSRNTEAFF

j_gene: TRBJ2-5
abundance: -
d_gene: TRBD1
v_gene: TRBV5-4
CDR3nt: TGTGCCAGCTCTGAGCCGGGACAGAACCAAGAGACCCAGTACTTC
CDR3aa: CASSEPGQNQETQYF

j_gene: TRBJ2-1
abundance: -
d_gene: -
v_gene: TRBV6-1
CDR3nt: TGTGCCAGCAGTGAAAAGGCTAGCGTCACGGAGCAGTTCTTC
CDR3aa: CASSEKASVTEQFF

j_gene: TRBJ2-1
abundance: few
d_gene: -
v_gene: TRBV30
CDR3nt: TGTGCCTGGAGGGAGGTTCCCGTCTACAATGAGCAGTTCTTC
CDR3aa: CAWREVPVYNEQFF

j_gene: TRBJ2-1
abundance: -
d_gene: TRBD2
v_gene: TRBV9
CDR3nt: TGTGCCAGCAGCGCTGGGACTAGCGGCCACAATGAGCAGTTCTTC
CDR3aa: CASSAGTSGHNEQFF

j_gene: TRBJ2-1
abundance: -
d_gene: TRBD2
v_gene: TRBV29-1
CDR3nt: TGCAGCGTTGAAGGACTAGCGGGAAAACTTTTAGGTGAGGGTGAGCAGTTCTTC
CDR3aa: CSVEGLAGKLLGEGEQFF

j_gene: TRBJ1-1
abundance: -
d_gene: -
v_gene: TRBV7-9
CDR3nt: TGTGCCAGCAGTAATTGGCAGGGTGAGACTGAAGCTTTCTTT
CDR3aa: CASSNWQGETEAFF

j_gene: TRBJ1-1
abundance: -
d_gene: -
v_gene: TRBV30
CDR3nt: TGTGCCTGGAGTTTTCTGGGGGCAAAATGGGACACTGAAGCTTTCTTT
CDR3aa: CAWSFLGAKWDTEAFF

j_gene: TRBJ2-2
abundance: once
d_gene: -
v_gene: TRBV5-6
CDR3nt: TGTGCCAGCAGCCCCCGGCAGGAACCTAACACCGGGGAGCTGTTTTTT
CDR3aa: CASSPRQEPNTGELFF

j_gene: TRBJ1-1
abundance: few
d_gene: -
v_gene: TRBV7-9
CDR3nt: TGTGCCAGCAGCCCCGGGAGGGAGGGAGCTTTCTTT
CDR3aa: CASSPGREGAFF

j_gene: TRBJ2-3
abundance: -
d_gene: TRBD2
v_gene: TRBV2
CDR3nt: TGTGCCAGCAATCCACGCACTAGCGGGGGCACAGATACGCAGTATTTT
CDR3aa: CASNPRTSGGTDTQYF

j_gene: TRBJ2-1
abundance: -
d_gene: TRBD1
v_gene: TRBV6-1
CDR3nt: TGTGCCAGCAGTCTCTGGGGGACAGGGGTAGGTGAGCAGTTCTTC
CDR3aa: CASSLWGTGVGEQFF

j_gene: TRBJ2-5
abundance: -
d_gene: -
v_gene: TRBV5-1
CDR3nt: TGCGCCAGCAGCTTAGGACAGGGAGGGACAGAGACCCAGTACTTC
CDR3aa: CASSLGQGGTETQYF

j_gene: TRBJ1-4
abundance: few
d_gene: TRBD1
v_gene: TRBV5-1
CDR3nt: TGCGCCAGCAGGTCGGTAGGGACAGGCTTTGCAACTAATGAAAAACTGTTTTTT
CDR3aa: CASRSVGTGFATNEKLFF

j_gene: TRBJ1-2
abundance: few
d_gene: -
v_gene: TRBV6-5
CDR3nt: TGTGCCAGCAGTTACTCGTCGGGGAGCGGCTACACCTTC
CDR3aa: CASSYSSGSGYTF

j_gene: TRBJ2-3
abundance: few
d_gene: TRBD2
v_gene: TRBV2
CDR3nt: TGTGCCAGCAGTGTGGCTCTCCCCGGGGGGGATACGCAGTATTTT
CDR3aa: CASSVALPGGDTQYF

j_gene: TRBJ2-1
abundance: once
d_gene: TRBD1
v_gene: TRBV29-1
CDR3nt: TGCAGCGGCAACGGGACAGGGCCCTACAATGAGCAGTTCTTC
CDR3aa: CSGNGTGPYNEQFF

j_gene: TRBJ2-1
abundance: -
d_gene: TRBD2
v_gene: TRBV29-1
CDR3nt: TGCAGCGTGGATAGCGGGGCAGGCTACAATGAGCAGTTCTTC
CDR3aa: CSVDSGAGYNEQFF

j_gene: TRBJ2-6
abundance: -
d_gene: -
v_gene: TRBV7-2
CDR3nt: TGTGCCAGCAGCTTAGGGATCGGGCTCCCCTCTGGGGCCAACGTCCTGACTTTC
CDR3aa: CASSLGIGLPSGANVLTF

j_gene: TRBJ2-1
abundance: -
d_gene: -
v_gene: TRBV15
CDR3nt: TGTGCCACCAGCAGTGGGACTTTCAGCTCCTACAATGAGCAGTTCTTC
CDR3aa: CATSSGTFSSYNEQFF

j_gene: TRBJ2-2
abundance: -
d_gene: -
v_gene: TRBV11-2
CDR3nt: TGTGCCAGCAGCTTAACGGGAGCGAACACCGGGGAGCTGTTTTTT
CDR3aa: CASSLTGANTGELFF

j_gene: TRBJ2-1
abundance: -
d_gene: TRBD2
v_gene: TRBV19
CDR3nt: TGTGCCAGTAGCTTGTTCGGGGTCACTAGCGGGAGCCGATACAATGAGCAGTTCTTC
CDR3aa: CASSLFGVTSGSRYNEQFF

j_gene: TRBJ1-5
abundance: -
d_gene: -
v_gene: TRBV6-1
CDR3nt: TGTGCCAGCAGTGTTACTTTGGGACTTAGCAATCAGCCCCAGCATTTT
CDR3aa: CASSVTLGLSNQPQHF

j_gene: TRBJ2-3
abundance: once
d_gene: -
v_gene: TRBV15
CDR3nt: TGTGCCACCAAGAGGGGATACACAGACCCTGCCAACACAGATACGCAGTATTTT
CDR3aa: CATKRGYTDPANTDTQYF

j_gene: TRBJ2-7
abundance: -
d_gene: TRBD2
v_gene: TRBV19
CDR3nt: TGTGCCAGTAGTCGCCTAGCGGGAGGATCCTACGAGCAGTACTTC
CDR3aa: CASSRLAGGSYEQYF

j_gene: TRBJ2-5
abundance: -
d_gene: -
v_gene: TRBV6-6
CDR3nt: TGTGCCAGCAAACTCGACAGAATGGGGAGCGAGACCCAGTACTTC
CDR3aa: CASKLDRMGSETQYF

j_gene: TRBJ1-5
abundance: -
d_gene: -
v_gene: TRBV29-1
CDR3nt: TGCAGCGTTACCGGGGGCGATCAGCCCCAGCATTTT
CDR3aa: CSVTGGDQPQHF

j_gene: TRBJ1-1
abundance: -
d_gene: -
v_gene: TRBV7-8
CDR3nt: TGTGCCAGCAGCTTACGAGGCAGTGAAGCTTTCTTT
CDR3aa: CASSLRGSEAFF

j_gene: TRBJ2-1
abundance: few
d_gene: -
v_gene: TRBV6-6
CDR3nt: TGTGCCAGCAGTTACAGGAACTTTGAGCAGTTCTTC
CDR3aa: CASSYRNFEQFF

j_gene: TRBJ2-1
abundance: once
d_gene: TRBD2
v_gene: TRBV5-1
CDR3nt: TGCGCCAGCAGCTTAAGCAGCGGGACCAATGAGCAGTTCTTC
CDR3aa: CASSLSSGTNEQFF

j_gene: TRBJ2-7
abundance: -
d_gene: TRBD2
v_gene: TRBV5-1
CDR3nt: TGCGCCAGCAGCTTGGGAGGGCTAGCGGGAGACGAGCAGTACTTC
CDR3aa: CASSLGGLAGDEQYF

j_gene: TRBJ1-2
abundance: few
d_gene: -
v_gene: TRBV2
CDR3nt: TGTGCCAGCAGTGAGGGGGACTATGGCTACACCTTC
CDR3aa: CASSEGDYGYTF

j_gene: TRBJ2-6
abundance: -
d_gene: -
v_gene: TRBV5-5
CDR3nt: TGTGCCAGCAGCTTGGCTTCTCGGGGCAGGGCTAGCTCTGGGGCCAACGTCCTGACTTTC
CDR3aa: CASSLASRGRASSGANVLTF

j_gene: TRBJ2-1
abundance: once
d_gene: TRBD1
v_gene: TRBV5-4
CDR3nt: TGTGCCAGCAGCCCGAGACAGGGGGGGCATGAGCAGTTCTTC
CDR3aa: CASSPRQGGHEQFF

j_gene: TRBJ2-2
abundance: -
d_gene: TRBD2
v_gene: TRBV11-2
CDR3nt: TGTGCCATTGCGGGCGGGAGCGGCACCGGGGAGCTGTTTTTT
CDR3aa: CAIAGGSGTGELFF

j_gene: TRBJ2-1
abundance: -
d_gene: TRBD2
v_gene: TRBV11-2
CDR3nt: TGTGCCAGCAGCTTAGAAGCGGGAGAGTACAATGAGCAGTTCTTC
CDR3aa: CASSLEAGEYNEQFF

j_gene: TRBJ2-3
abundance: -
d_gene: TRBD2
v_gene: TRBV5-1
CDR3nt: TGCGCCAGCAGCTTGGTTCGCGGGGGGCGAACAGATACGCAGTATTTT
CDR3aa: CASSLVRGGRTDTQYF

j_gene: TRBJ1-2
abundance: -
d_gene: -
v_gene: TRBV10-2
CDR3nt: TGCGCCAGCAGTGAGCCCTCCTGGGCCGGTACGATGGAGGGCTACACCTTC
CDR3aa: CASSEPSWAGTMEGYTF

j_gene: TRBJ2-3
abundance: -
d_gene: -
v_gene: TRBV2
CDR3nt: TGTGCCAGCAGTGAGGACTGGGGGACAGATACGCAGTATTTT
CDR3aa: CASSEDWGTDTQYF

j_gene: TRBJ2-2
abundance: once
d_gene: TRBD1
v_gene: TRBV29-1
CDR3nt: TGCAGCGTTGAAGAGTGGACCGGGACAGGGCGAACCGGGGAGCTGTTTTTT
CDR3aa: CSVEEWTGTGRTGELFF

j_gene: TRBJ2-3
abundance: once
d_gene: -
v_gene: TRBV5-1
CDR3nt: TGCGCCAGCAGCTTGGTACAGGCCTTTAGGGATACGCAGTATTTT
CDR3aa: CASSLVQAFRDTQYF

j_gene: TRBJ2-3
abundance: -
d_gene: TRBD1
v_gene: TRBV30
CDR3nt: TGTGCCTGGAGTGTACGGGACAGGGGTATCGCAGATACGCAGTATTTT
CDR3aa: CAWSVRDRGIADTQYF

j_gene: TRBJ2-2
abundance: few
d_gene: TRBD1
v_gene: TRBV29-1
CDR3nt: TGCAGCGTTGAAGTCCAGGGGGCACTCGGACGAACCGGGGAGCTGTTTTTT
CDR3aa: CSVEVQGALGRTGELFF

j_gene: TRBJ1-1
abundance: -
d_gene: -
v_gene: TRBV27
CDR3nt: TGTGCCAGCAGCTCCACAGGCACTGAAGCTTTCTTT
CDR3aa: CASSSTGTEAFF

j_gene: TRBJ1-2
abundance: few
d_gene: -
v_gene: TRBV2
CDR3nt: TGTGCCAGCAGTGAAATACCGGGGGAACGCTATGGCTACACCTTC
CDR3aa: CASSEIPGERYGYTF

j_gene: TRBJ2-7
abundance: -
d_gene: -
v_gene: TRBV10-2
CDR3nt: TGCGCCAGCGTGGGTTGGGAAACAGGTTCCTACGAGCAGTACTTC
CDR3aa: CASVGWETGSYEQYF

j_gene: TRBJ2-7
abundance: -
d_gene: TRBD1
v_gene: TRBV13
CDR3nt: TGTGCCAGCAGCCCCGACAGGGGCCACGAGCAGTACTTC
CDR3aa: CASSPDRGHEQYF

j_gene: TRBJ1-1
abundance: -
d_gene: TRBD1
v_gene: TRBV11-2
CDR3nt: TGTGCCAGCAGCTTACAGGGGGCTGAAGCTTTCTTT
CDR3aa: CASSLQGAEAFF

j_gene: TRBJ1-2
abundance: few
d_gene: -
v_gene: TRBV7-9
CDR3nt: TGTGCCAGCAGCTCTAACTATGGCTACACCTTC
CDR3aa: CASSSNYGYTF

j_gene: TRBJ1-3
abundance: -
d_gene: TRBD1
v_gene: TRBV13
CDR3nt: TGTGCCAGCAGCCGCGGAGGGACAGCGGCGGGAAACACCATATATTTT
CDR3aa: CASSRGGTAAGNTIYF

j_gene: TRBJ2-7
abundance: -
d_gene: -
v_gene: TRBV5-1
CDR3nt: TGCGCCAGCAGCCTTCGGACTGATTCCTACGAGCAGTACTTC
CDR3aa: CASSLRTDSYEQYF

j_gene: TRBJ2-1
abundance: -
d_gene: -
v_gene: TRBV11-1
CDR3nt: TGTGCCAGCAGCTTAATCACGTCCAGCTCCTACAATGAGCAGTTCTTC
CDR3aa: CASSLITSSSYNEQFF

j_gene: TRBJ2-2
abundance: -
d_gene: -
v_gene: TRBV7-3
CDR3nt: TGTGCCAGCAGCTCTCTAGCGAAGGGGGTTCCCGGGGAGCTGTTTTTT
CDR3aa: CASSSLAKGVPGELFF

j_gene: TRBJ2-7
abundance: -
d_gene: -
v_gene: TRBV25-1
CDR3nt: TGTGCCAGCAGTGAAAGGGTGGGGGAGCAGTACTTC
CDR3aa: CASSERVGEQYF

j_gene: TRBJ2-3
abundance: -
d_gene: -
v_gene: TRBV6-1
CDR3nt: TGTGCCAGCAGCCGTGACTCCCACGGCCCAGATACGCAGTATTTT
CDR3aa: CASSRDSHGPDTQYF

j_gene: TRBJ1-2
abundance: -
d_gene: -
v_gene: TRBV29-1
CDR3nt: TGCAGCGTTGAAGGCCAGACTGAAGAGTATGGCTACACCTTC
CDR3aa: CSVEGQTEEYGYTF

j_gene: TRBJ2-3
abundance: -
d_gene: -
v_gene: TRBV29-1
CDR3nt: TGCAGCGTTGACCCTAGCGACCGCACAGATACGCAGTATTTT
CDR3aa: CSVDPSDRTDTQYF